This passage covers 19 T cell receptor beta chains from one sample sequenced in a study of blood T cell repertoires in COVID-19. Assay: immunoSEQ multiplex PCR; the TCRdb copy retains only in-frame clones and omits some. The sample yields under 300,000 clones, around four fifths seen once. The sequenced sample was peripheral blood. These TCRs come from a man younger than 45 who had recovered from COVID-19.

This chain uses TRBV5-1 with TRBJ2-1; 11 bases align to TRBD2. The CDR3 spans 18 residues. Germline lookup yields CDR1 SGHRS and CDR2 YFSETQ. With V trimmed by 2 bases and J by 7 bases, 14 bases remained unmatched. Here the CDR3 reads CASSFGLAGGPRRNEQFF. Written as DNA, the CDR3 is TGCGCCAGCAGCTTCGGCCTAGCGGGGGGACCTAGGCGTAATGAGCAGTTCTTC. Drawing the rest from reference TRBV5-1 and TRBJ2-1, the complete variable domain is KAGVTQTPRYLIKTRGQQVTLSCSPISGHRSVSWYQQTPGQGLQFLFEYFSETQRNKGNFPGRFSGRQFSNSRSEMNVSTLELGDSALYLCASSFGLAGGPRRNEQFFGPGTRLTVL.

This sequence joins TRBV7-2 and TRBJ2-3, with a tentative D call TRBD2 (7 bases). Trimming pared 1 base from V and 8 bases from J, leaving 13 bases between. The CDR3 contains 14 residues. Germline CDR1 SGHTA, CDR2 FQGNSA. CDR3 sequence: CASSLEGGTGTQYF. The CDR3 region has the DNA TGTGCCAGCAGCTTAGAGGGGGGGACGGGTACGCAGTATTTT.

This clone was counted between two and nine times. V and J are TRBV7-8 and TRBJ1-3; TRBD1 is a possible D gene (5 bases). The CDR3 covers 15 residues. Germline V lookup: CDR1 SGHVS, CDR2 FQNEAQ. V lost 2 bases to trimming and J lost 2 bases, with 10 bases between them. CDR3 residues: CASSLSGAPGNTIYF. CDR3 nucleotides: TGTGCCAGCAGCTTAAGCGGGGCACCTGGAAACACCATATATTTT.

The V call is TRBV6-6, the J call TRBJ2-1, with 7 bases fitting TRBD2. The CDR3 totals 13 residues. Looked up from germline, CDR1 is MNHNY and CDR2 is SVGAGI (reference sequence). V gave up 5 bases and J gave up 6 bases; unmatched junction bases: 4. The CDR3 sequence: CASSILASNEQFF. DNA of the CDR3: TGTGCCAGCAGTATACTAGCGTCCAATGAGCAGTTCTTC.

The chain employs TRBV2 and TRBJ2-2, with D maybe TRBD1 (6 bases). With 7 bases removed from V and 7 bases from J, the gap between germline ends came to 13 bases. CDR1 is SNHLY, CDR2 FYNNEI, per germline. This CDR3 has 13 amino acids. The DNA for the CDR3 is TGTGCCAGCATCGTACAGGGATTCGGGGAGCTGTTTTTT. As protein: CASIVQGFGELFF. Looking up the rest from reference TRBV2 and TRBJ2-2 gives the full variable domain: EPEVTQTPSHQVTQMGQEVILRCVPISNHLYFYWYRQILGQKVEFLVSFYNNEISEKSEIFDDQFSVERPDGSNFTLKIRSTKLEDSAMYFCASIVQGFGELFFGEGSRLTVL.

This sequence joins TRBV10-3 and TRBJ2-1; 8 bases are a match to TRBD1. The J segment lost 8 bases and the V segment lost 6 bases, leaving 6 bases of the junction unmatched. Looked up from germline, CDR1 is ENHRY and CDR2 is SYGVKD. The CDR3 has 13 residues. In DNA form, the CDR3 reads TGTGCCATCAGGACAGGGGAAGGAGATGAGCAGTTCTTC. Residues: CAIRTGEGDEQFF.

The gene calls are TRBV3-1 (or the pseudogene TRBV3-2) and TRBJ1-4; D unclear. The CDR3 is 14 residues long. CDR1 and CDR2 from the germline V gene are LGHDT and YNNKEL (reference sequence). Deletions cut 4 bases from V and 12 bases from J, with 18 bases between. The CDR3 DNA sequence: TGTGCCAGCAGCCGGTTCGAAGGTCGCGGCGAACTGTTTTTT. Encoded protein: CASSRFEGRGELFF.

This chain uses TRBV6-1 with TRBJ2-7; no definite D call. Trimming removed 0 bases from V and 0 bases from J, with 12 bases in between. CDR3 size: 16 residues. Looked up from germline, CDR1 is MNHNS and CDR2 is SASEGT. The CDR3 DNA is TGTGCCAGCAGTGAAGCTAGCCCACAATACTCCTACGAGCAGTACGTC. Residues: CASSEASPQYSYEQYV.

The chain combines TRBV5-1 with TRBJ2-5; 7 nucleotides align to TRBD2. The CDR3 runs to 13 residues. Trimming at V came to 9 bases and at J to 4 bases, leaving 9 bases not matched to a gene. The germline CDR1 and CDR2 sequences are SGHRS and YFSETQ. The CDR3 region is CATRSGEGETQYF. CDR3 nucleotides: TGCGCCACCCGGTCCGGGGAGGGAGAGACCCAGTACTTC.

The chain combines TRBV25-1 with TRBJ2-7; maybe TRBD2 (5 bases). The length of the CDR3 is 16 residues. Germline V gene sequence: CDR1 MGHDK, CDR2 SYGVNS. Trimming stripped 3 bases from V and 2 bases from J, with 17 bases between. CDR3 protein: CASSDPSGPGTYEQYF. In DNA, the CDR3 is TGTGCCAGCAGTGATCCCTCCGGACCCGGGACCTACGAGCAGTACTTC.

CDR3 residues: CASSPGQGPYEQYF. CDR3 DNA sequence: TGTGCCAGCAGTCCGGGACAGGGTCCCTACGAGCAGTACTTC. V gene TRBV7-9 combines with J gene TRBJ2-7; 9 bases line up with TRBD1. Per germline, CDR1 SEHNR and CDR2 FQNEAQ (reference sequence). V trimming: 6 bases; J trimming: 2 bases; junction bases outside the gene matches: 5. The length of the CDR3 is 14 residues.

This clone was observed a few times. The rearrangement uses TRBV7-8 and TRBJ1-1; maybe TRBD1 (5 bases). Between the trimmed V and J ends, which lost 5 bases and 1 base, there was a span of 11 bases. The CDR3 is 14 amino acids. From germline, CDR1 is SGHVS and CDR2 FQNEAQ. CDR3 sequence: CASSVRAENTEAFF. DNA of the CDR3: TGTGCCAGCAGCGTCAGGGCAGAGAACACTGAAGCTTTCTTT.

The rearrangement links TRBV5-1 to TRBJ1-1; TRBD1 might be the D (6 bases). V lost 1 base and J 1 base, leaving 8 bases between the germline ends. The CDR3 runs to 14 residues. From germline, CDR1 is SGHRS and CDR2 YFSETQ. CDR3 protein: CASSLTGTNTEAFF. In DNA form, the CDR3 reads TGCGCCAGCAGCTTGACAGGGACGAACACTGAAGCTTTCTTT.

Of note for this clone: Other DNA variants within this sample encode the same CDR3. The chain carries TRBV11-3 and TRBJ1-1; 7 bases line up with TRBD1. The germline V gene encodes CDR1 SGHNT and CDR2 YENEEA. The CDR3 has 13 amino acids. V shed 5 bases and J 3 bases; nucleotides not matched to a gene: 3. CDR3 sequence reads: CASSRQGDTEAFF. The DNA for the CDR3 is TGTGCCAGCAGCCGACAGGGTGACACTGAAGCTTTCTTT.

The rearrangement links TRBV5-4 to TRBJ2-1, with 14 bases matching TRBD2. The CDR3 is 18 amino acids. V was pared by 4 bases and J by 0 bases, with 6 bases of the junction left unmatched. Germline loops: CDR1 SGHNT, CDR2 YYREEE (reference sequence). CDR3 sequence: CASSLGLAGATSYNEQFF. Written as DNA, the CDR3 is TGTGCCAGCAGCCTGGGACTAGCGGGGGCAACCTCCTACAATGAGCAGTTCTTC.

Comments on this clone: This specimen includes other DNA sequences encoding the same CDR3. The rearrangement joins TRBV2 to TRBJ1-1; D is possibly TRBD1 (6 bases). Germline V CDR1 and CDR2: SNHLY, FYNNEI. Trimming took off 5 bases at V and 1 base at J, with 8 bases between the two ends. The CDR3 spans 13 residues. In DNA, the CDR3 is TGTGCCAGCAGTCAACAGGGGAACACTGAAGCTTTCTTT. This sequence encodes CASSQQGNTEAFF.

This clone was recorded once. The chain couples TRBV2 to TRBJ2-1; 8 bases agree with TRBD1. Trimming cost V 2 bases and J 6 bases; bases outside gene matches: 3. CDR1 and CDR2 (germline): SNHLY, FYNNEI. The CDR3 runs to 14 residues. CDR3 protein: CASSEQGASNEQFF. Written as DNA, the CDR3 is TGTGCCAGCAGTGAACAGGGGGCTTCCAATGAGCAGTTCTTC.

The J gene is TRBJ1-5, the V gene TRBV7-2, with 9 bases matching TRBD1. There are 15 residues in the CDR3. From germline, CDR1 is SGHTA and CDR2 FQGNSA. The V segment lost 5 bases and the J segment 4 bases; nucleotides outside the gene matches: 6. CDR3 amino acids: CASSQWTGANQPQHF. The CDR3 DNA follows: TGTGCCAGCAGCCAATGGACAGGGGCGAATCAGCCCCAGCATTTT. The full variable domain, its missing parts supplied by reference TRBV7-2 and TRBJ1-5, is GAGVSQSPSNKVTEKGKDVELRCDPISGHTALYWYRQSLGQGLEFLIYFQGNSAPDKSGLPSDRFSAERTGGSVSTLTIQRTQQEDSAVYLCASSQWTGANQPQHFGDGTRLSIL.

The CDR3 DNA reads as TGCGCCAGCTCCACGGCGGGGGGAGGGCTCATGAACACTGAAGCTTTCTTT. This gives the protein CASSTAGGGLMNTEAFF. The chain joins TRBV5-1 to TRBJ1-1, with D perhaps TRBD1 (5 bases). The CDR3 is 17 amino acids. CDR1 SGHRS and CDR2 YFSETQ come from the germline V gene. Trimming cost V 7 bases and J 0 bases, with 22 bases left between them.